These 23 T cell receptor beta chains were all obtained from the same sample, sequenced in a study of early T cells in non-severe SARS-CoV-2 infection. TCRdb itself ran the 5' RACE reads through MiXCR, one entry per CDR3 protein. The repertoire includes 35,000 to 40,000 distinct CDR3 sequences, 3.9% of them detected once, and approximately 9.1% sits in the top ten. Material for sequencing was whole blood. The source is an adult who was a healthcare worker with PCR-confirmed SARS-CoV-2 infection or an uninfected control (not recorded which).

This clonotype appeared many times. V is TRBV24-1 and J is TRBJ2-1; D not certain. V lost 2 bases to trimming and J lost 11 bases, with 15 bases between them. This CDR3 region has 14 residues. Looked up from germline, CDR1 is KGHDR and CDR2 is SFDVKD. The CDR3 here is CATSDSPVFGQQFF. CDR3 DNA sequence: TGTGCCACCAGTGATTCCCCAGTGTTTGGCCAGCAGTTCTTC.

This clonotype was observed a handful of times. The chain is built from TRBV7-9 and TRBJ2-1; 7 nucleotides agree with TRBD2. Unmatched junction bases numbered 10, after V lost 2 bases and J lost 9 bases. Germline V lookup: CDR1 SEHNR, CDR2 FQNEAQ (reference sequence). The CDR3 contains 15 residues. CDR3 in amino acids: CASSLRGTTSGEQFF. The CDR3 region has the DNA TGTGCCAGCAGCTTAAGAGGGACTACGAGCGGTGAGCAGTTCTTC.

This chain uses TRBV7-9 with TRBJ1-1; 9 bases agree with TRBD1. The germline gives CDR1 SEHNR, CDR2 FQNEAQ (reference sequence). V lost 2 bases to trimming and J lost 4 bases; unmatched junction nucleotides: 2. This CDR3 is 14 amino acids long. The CDR3 nucleotides are TGTGCCAGCAGCTTAAAGACAGGGGGCACTGAAGCTTTCTTT. This codes for CASSLKTGGTEAFF.

This clonotype was observed many times. One junction end disagrees with the germline gene, perhaps due to a read error. This chain links TRBV7-7 with TRBJ2-1; 7 positions match TRBD2. The CDR3 runs to 14 residues. Germline CDR1 is SSHAT and CDR2 is FNYEAQ (reference sequence). CDR3 sequence (DNA): TGTGCTAGCAGTCCCGGACTAGCCTACAATGAGCAGTTCTTC. This encodes CASSPGLAYNEQFF.

Ten or more counts support this clonotype. The chain couples TRBV5-1 to TRBJ1-5; 7 bases agree with TRBD1. The CDR3 runs 15 residues. Germline CDR1 reads SGHRS; CDR2 reads YFSETQ. V lost 4 bases to trimming and J lost 6 bases; unmatched junction nucleotides: 10. The CDR3 nucleotides read TGCGCCAGCAGCCTAGACGGACAGGCGGGTCAGCCCCAGCATTTT. It specifies CASSLDGQAGQPQHF.

This clonotype was seen ten or more times. The chain has TRBV7-2 and TRBJ1-6, with unresolved D. The CDR3 extends over 14 amino acids. Germline V lookup: CDR1 SGHTA, CDR2 FQGNSA. Trimming removed 1 base at V and 6 bases at J, with 7 bases between. The CDR3 loop is CASSLGVSNSPLHF. In nucleotides, the CDR3 is TGTGCCAGCAGCTTAGGGGTCTCTAATTCACCCCTCCACTTT.

Many counts were recorded for this clonotype. This sequence joins TRBV5-1 and TRBJ2-2; possible D gene TRBD1, 5 bases. Germline V gene data show CDR1 as SGHRS and CDR2 as YFSETQ. CDR3 size: 16 residues. Trimming removed 1 base at V and 1 base at J, with 11 bases between. DNA for the CDR3: TGCGCCAGCAGCTTGTTGCCAGGGCTGAACACCGGGGAGCTGTTTTTT. This codes for CASSLLPGLNTGELFF.

Here the CDR3 DNA reads TGTGCCAGCAGTCCCCCGGGACTAGCGAACACCGGGGAGCTGTTTTTT. It codes for CASSPPGLANTGELFF. The chain combines TRBV28 with TRBJ2-2, with 8 bases fitting TRBD2. Germline trimming cut 5 bases from V and 0 bases from J; bases unmatched to any gene: 5. CDR3 length: 16 residues. Germline V gene sequence: CDR1 MDHEN, CDR2 SYDVKM.

This clonotype was picked up many times. The chain links TRBV6-2 or TRBV6-3 to TRBJ2-2; D might be TRBD1 (6 bases). The CDR3 is made up of 20 amino acids. The ends were cut back, 5 bases at V and 0 bases at J, with 25 bases in the middle. CDR1 and CDR2 (germline): MNHEY, SVGEGT. The CDR3 loop is CASSTIRRVTTGPNTGELFF. The CDR3 coding sequence is TGTGCCAGCAGTACTATACGGCGGGTAACGACAGGACCGAACACCGGGGAGCTGTTTTTT.

This clonotype was detected only a few times. V is TRBV28 and J is TRBJ2-7; no clear D. There are 14 residues in the CDR3. Trimming shortened V by 1 base and J by 0 bases, and 7 bases separated the two germline ends. CDR1 MDHEN and CDR2 SYDVKM come from the germline V gene. The CDR3 coding sequence is TGTGCCAGCAGTTTATCCCACGTCTCCTACGAGCAGTACTTC. Residues: CASSLSHVSYEQYF.

This clonotype occurred many times. The chain couples TRBV6-2 or TRBV6-3 to TRBJ2-7, with TRBD1 identical over 8 bases. V lost 5 bases to trimming and J lost 5 bases; unmatched junction nucleotides: 11. This CDR3 region has 15 residues. Germline V gene sequence: CDR1 MNHEY, CDR2 SVGEGT. CDR3 region: CASSIFGQGSDEQYF. CDR3 in DNA: TGTGCCAGCAGTATCTTTGGACAGGGCTCGGACGAGCAGTACTTC.

This clonotype is labeled medium-sized. The chain joins TRBV7-2 to TRBJ2-6; tentative D call: TRBD1 (5 bases). This CDR3 region has 19 residues. Trimming shortened V by 4 bases and J by 0 bases, and 19 bases separated the two germline ends. CDR1 is SGHTA, CDR2 FQGNSA, per germline. The CDR3 is CASSSRYGHRSSGANVLTF. The CDR3 coding sequence is TGTGCCAGCAGCTCGCGATATGGACACAGAAGCTCTGGGGCCAACGTCCTGACTTTC.

Only a few counts were recorded for this clonotype. The V and J genes are TRBV7-2 and TRBJ2-3; D is perhaps TRBD2 (5 bases). The germline CDR1 and CDR2 sequences are SGHTA and FQGNSA. V was pared by 7 bases and J by 4 bases, with 12 bases between. The CDR3 length is 13 residues. The CDR3 nucleotides are TGTGCCAGCACCTCGGGGTTCGCAGATACGCAGTATTTT. Amino acid sequence: CASTSGFADTQYF. Together with reference TRBV7-2 and TRBJ2-3, the CDR3 gives the full variable domain: GAGVSQSPSNKVTEKGKDVELRCDPISGHTALYWYRQSLGQGLEFLIYFQGNSAPDKSGLPSDRFSAERTGGSVSTLTIQRTQQEDSAVYLCASTSGFADTQYFGPGTRLTVL.

This clonotype was counted ten times or more. The V gene is TRBV27, the J gene TRBJ2-1; TRBD2 aligns across 9 bases. The CDR3 extends over 15 amino acids. Germline V CDR1 and CDR2: MNHEY, SMNVEV (reference sequence). The V segment lost 2 bases and the J segment 2 bases; nucleotides outside the gene matches: 1. CDR3 loop: CASSLLAGTYNEQFF. CDR3 nucleotide sequence: TGTGCCAGCAGTTTACTAGCGGGAACCTACAATGAGCAGTTCTTC.

The sample holds many counts of this clonotype. The chain is built from TRBV29-1 and TRBJ2-3; D possibly corresponds to TRBD2 (7 bases). The germline CDR1 and CDR2 sequences are SQVTM and ANQGSEA. Trimming cost V 4 bases and J 5 bases, with 13 bases left between them. The CDR3 runs to 13 residues. CDR3 sequence reads: CSVGGGGVDTQYF. The CDR3 region has the DNA TGCAGCGTTGGAGGGGGAGGGGTAGATACGCAGTATTTT.

This clonotype rates as medium-sized. V and J are TRBV3-1 and TRBJ2-7, with D possibly being TRBD2 (6 bases). This CDR3 is 15 amino acids long. Germline V gene lookup returns CDR1 LGHDT and CDR2 YNNKEL (reference sequence). The ends were cut back, 4 bases at V and 3 bases at J, with 16 bases in the middle. CDR3 sequence: CASSRGGGNSYEQYF. In DNA form, the CDR3 reads TGTGCCAGCAGCCGTGGTGGGGGGAATAGCTACGAGCAGTACTTC.

This clonotype appeared many times. At one boundary the junction diverges from the germline segment, which might be a read error. The chain is built from TRBV27 and TRBJ1-6, with D uncertain. The CDR3 runs to 15 residues. The germline V gene encodes CDR1 MNHEY and CDR2 SMNVEV (reference sequence). The CDR3 nucleotides are TGTGCCAGCAGTTTTTCCAGCTCCTATGATTCACCCCTCCACTTT. It translates to CASSFSSSYDSPLHF.

This clonotype has a count of ten or more. V gene TRBV6-5 combines with J gene TRBJ1-1; a weak D match, TRBD1 (5 bases). CDR1 is MNHEY, CDR2 SVGAGI, per germline. With 2 bases removed from V and 3 bases from J, the gap between germline ends came to 16 bases. The CDR3 contains 16 residues. The CDR3, as DNA: TGTGCCAGCAGTTACGACCCTCAGGGTAGGGACACTGAAGCTTTCTTT. Translating it yields CASSYDPQGRDTEAFF.

In this sample, this clonotype turned up many times. The chain carries TRBV25-1 and TRBJ2-5, with no clear D. CDR1 is MGHDK and CDR2 is SYGVNS in the germline V gene. The CDR3 sequence is 12 residues long. The germline V and J ends were trimmed by 6 bases and 5 bases, with 10 bases remaining between them. The CDR3 region has the DNA TGTGCCAGCAGGTCTGGCGACGAGACCCAGTACTTC. This encodes CASRSGDETQYF.

The sample holds many counts of this clonotype. The V call is TRBV6-2 or TRBV6-3, the J call TRBJ2-7; D is undetermined. V was pared by 2 bases and J by 0 bases, with 14 bases between. Germline CDR1 is MNHEY and CDR2 is SVGEGT. There are 16 residues in the CDR3. The CDR3: CASSYAIGYSSYEQYV. CDR3 DNA sequence: TGTGCCAGCAGTTACGCCATAGGATACAGCTCCTACGAGCAGTACGTC.

This clonotype was seen repeatedly, ten times or more. The gene calls are TRBV4-3 and TRBJ2-7; 7 bases match TRBD2. V shed 0 bases, J shed 2 bases, and the junction held 7 bases outside the gene matches. Germline V lookup: CDR1 LGHNA, CDR2 YSLEER. This CDR3 contains 16 residues. The DNA for the CDR3 is TGCGCCAGCAGCCAAGATTGGCTAGCGGCGGCCTACGAGCAGTACTTC. It codes for CASSQDWLAAAYEQYF.

This clonotype has ten or more counts. The CDR3, as DNA: TGTGCCAGCAGCTTCGACAGGTCGACTAGTCCAAACAATGAGCAGTTCTTC. Amino acid sequence: CASSFDRSTSPNNEQFF. The chain combines TRBV11-2 with TRBJ2-1; possibly TRBD1 or TRBD2 for D (6 bases each). V was trimmed by 3 bases and J by 5 bases, leaving 20 bases between them. The CDR3 runs 17 residues. Germline V gene data show CDR1 as SGHAT and CDR2 as FQNNGV. Full variable domain (rest looked up from reference TRBV11-2 and TRBJ2-1): EAGVAQSPRYKIIEKRQSVAFWCNPISGHATLYWYQQILGQGPKLLIQFQNNGVVDDSQLPKDRFSAERLKGVDSTLKIQPAKLEDSAVYLCASSFDRSTSPNNEQFFGPGTRLTVL.

This clonotype was observed at least ten times. This chain links TRBV19 with TRBJ1-1; D might be TRBD1 (6 bases). Trimming pared 8 bases from V and 1 base from J, leaving 11 bases between. The CDR3 totals 13 residues. Germline CDR1 and CDR2: LNHDA and SQIVND (reference sequence). The CDR3 nucleotides are TGTGCCAGTTATGGGGACAAGAACACTGAAGCTTTCTTT. It translates to CASYGDKNTEAFF.